This entry is about one T cell receptor (beta chain). Its target is unknown. This specimen comes from a study of T cell responses to AZD1222 COVID-19 vaccine. The study, taken as a whole, reports: Seropositive at baseline were only a handful of AZD1222 recipients. It should be noted that donors were predominantly white British and more often female, and clonal diversity was possibly underestimated.

Produced via immunoSEQ multiplex PCR; TCRdb's table is partial and in-frame only. The data hold 140,000 to 150,000 clones, with roughly 89% observed a single time. The V gene's germline CDR1 is DFQATT and CDR2 SNEGSKA (reference sequence). The CDR3 covers 11 residues. V shed 2 bases and J 8 bases; nucleotides not matched to a gene: 3. The material was peripheral blood, obtained on day 0 of AZD1222 vaccination. The receptor was derived from an adult in good health. The rearrangement joins TRBV20-1 to TRBJ2-7; 7 bases map to TRBD1. CDR3 in amino acids: CSARQGVKQYF. The CDR3 coding sequence is TGCAGTGCTAGACAGGGGGTAAAGCAGTACTTC.